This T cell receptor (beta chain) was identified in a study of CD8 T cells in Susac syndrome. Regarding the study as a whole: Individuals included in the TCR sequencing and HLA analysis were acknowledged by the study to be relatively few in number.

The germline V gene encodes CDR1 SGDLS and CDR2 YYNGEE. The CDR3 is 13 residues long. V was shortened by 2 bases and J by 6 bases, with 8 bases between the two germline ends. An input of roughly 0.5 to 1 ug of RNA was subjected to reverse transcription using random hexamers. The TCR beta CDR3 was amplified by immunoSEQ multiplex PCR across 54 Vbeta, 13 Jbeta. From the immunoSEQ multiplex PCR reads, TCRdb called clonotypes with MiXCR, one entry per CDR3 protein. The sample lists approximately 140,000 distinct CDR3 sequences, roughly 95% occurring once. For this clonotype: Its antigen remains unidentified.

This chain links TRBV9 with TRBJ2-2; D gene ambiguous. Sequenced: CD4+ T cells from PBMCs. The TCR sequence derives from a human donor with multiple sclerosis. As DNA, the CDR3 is TGTGCCAGCAGCGTTTTCGGGTCCGGGGAGCTGTTTTTT. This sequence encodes CASSVFGSGELFF.